This T cell receptor beta chain was identified in a study of blood T cell repertoires in COVID-19. This CDR3 is 16 amino acids long. The trim removed 6 bases at V and 4 bases at J, leaving 9 bases unmatched. The V gene's germline CDR1 is MRHNA and CDR2 SNTAGT. Generated by immunoSEQ multiplex PCR, the TCRdb table keeps only in-frame clones and is missing some. The table includes some 120,000 clones, around nine tenths detected once. The sequenced material came from peripheral blood. This TCR came from a man aged 55 to 70 with COVID-19, enrolled during active disease. This chain joins TRBV6-4 and TRBJ2-1; the match to TRBD2 covers 10 bases. CDR3: CASSPSSGRGYNEQFF. The CDR3, as DNA: TGTGCCAGCAGCCCGTCTAGCGGGAGAGGTTACAATGAGCAGTTCTTC.